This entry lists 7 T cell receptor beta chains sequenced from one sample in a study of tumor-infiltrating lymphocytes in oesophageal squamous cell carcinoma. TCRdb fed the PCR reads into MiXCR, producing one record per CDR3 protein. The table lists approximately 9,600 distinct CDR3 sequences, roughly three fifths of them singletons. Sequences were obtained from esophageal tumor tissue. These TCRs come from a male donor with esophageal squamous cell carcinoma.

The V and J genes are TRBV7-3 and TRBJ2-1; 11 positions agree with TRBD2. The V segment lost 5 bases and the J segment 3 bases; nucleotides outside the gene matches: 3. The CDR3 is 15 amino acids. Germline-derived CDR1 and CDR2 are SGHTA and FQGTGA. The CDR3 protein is CASSPGLADYNEQFF. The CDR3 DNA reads TGTGCCAGCAGCCCGGGACTAGCGGACTACAATGAGCAGTTCTTC.

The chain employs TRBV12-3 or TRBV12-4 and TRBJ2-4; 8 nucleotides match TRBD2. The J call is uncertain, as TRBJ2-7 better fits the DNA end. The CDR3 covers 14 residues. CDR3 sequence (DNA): TGTGCCAGCAGTAAACCGGGAGGGAGAGACGAGCAGTACTTC. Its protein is CASSKPGGRDEQYF.

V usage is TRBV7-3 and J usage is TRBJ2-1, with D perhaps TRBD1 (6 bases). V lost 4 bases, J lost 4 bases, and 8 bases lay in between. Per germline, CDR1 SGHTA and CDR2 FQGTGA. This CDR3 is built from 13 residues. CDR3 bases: TGTGCCAGCAGCTCAGGGGCGTACAATGAGCAGTTCTTC. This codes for CASSSGAYNEQFF. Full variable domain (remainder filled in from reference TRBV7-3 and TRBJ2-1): GAGVSQTPSNKVTEKGKYVELRCDPISGHTALYWYRQSLGQGPEFLIYFQGTGAADDSGLPNDRFFAVRPEGSVSTLKIQRTERGDSAVYLCASSSGAYNEQFFGPGTRLTVL.

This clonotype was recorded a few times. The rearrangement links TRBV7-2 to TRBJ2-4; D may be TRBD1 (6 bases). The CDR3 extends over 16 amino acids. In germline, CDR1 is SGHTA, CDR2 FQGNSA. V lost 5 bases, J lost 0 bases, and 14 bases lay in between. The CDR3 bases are TGTGCCAGCAGCCTTAACAGGGCGGTAGCCAAAAACATTCAGTACTTC. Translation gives CASSLNRAVAKNIQYF.

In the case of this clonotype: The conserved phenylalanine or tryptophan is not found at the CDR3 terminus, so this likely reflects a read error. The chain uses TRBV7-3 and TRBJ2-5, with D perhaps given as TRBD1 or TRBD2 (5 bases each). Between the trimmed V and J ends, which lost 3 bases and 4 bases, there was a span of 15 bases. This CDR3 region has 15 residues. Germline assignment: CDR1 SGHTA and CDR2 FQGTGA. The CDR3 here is CASSFGIPGRETQYL. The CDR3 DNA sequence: TGTGCCAGCAGCTTCGGGATTCCGGGACGAGAGACCCAGTACCTC.

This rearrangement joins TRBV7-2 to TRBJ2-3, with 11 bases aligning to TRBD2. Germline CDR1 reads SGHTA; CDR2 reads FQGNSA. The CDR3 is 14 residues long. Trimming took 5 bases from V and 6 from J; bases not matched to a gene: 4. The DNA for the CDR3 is TGTGCCAGCAGCCGACTAGCGGGATCTGATACGCAGTATTTT. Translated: CASSRLAGSDTQYF. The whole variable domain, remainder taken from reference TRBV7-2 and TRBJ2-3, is GAGVSQSPSNKVTEKGKDVELRCDPISGHTALYWYRQSLGQGLEFLIYFQGNSAPDKSGLPSDRFSAERTGGSVSTLTIQRTQQEDSAVYLCASSRLAGSDTQYFGPGTRLTVL.

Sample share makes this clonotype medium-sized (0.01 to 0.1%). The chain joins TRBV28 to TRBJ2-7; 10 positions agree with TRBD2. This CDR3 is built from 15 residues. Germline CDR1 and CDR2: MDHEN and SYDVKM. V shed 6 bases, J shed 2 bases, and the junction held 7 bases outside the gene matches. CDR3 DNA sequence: TGTGCCAGCAGCTCCTACAGCGGGAGGGCCTACGAGCAGTACTTC. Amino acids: CASSSYSGRAYEQYF. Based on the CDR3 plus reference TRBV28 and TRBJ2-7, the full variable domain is DVKVTQSSRYLVKRTGEKVFLECVQDMDHENMFWYRQDPGLGLRLIYFSYDVKMKEKGDIPEGYSVSREKKERFSLILESASTNQTSMYLCASSSYSGRAYEQYFGPGTRLTVT.